The source of this T cell receptor (beta chain) is a study of blood T cell repertoires in COVID-19. Overall study context: Acute and convalescent COVID-19 samples came from the United States, Italy and Spain. Sample material is recorded as cDNA or gDNA derived from T cells, B-cell-depleted T cells, or PBMCs.

The CDR3 covers 15 residues. The junction had 12 bases not matched to a gene; V was cut back by 4 bases and J by 12 bases. Germline lookup yields CDR1 SNHLY and CDR2 FYNNEI. Authors' analysis steps: Reference gene primer amplification yielded estimated nucleated cell counts. The protocol was immunoSEQ multiplex PCR, while the TCRdb copy is restricted to in-frame clones and leaves out a portion. The D gene and trimming were derived from the DNA, and the V and J assignments and clone size from that table. The table shows roughly 150,000 clones, with around 84% occurring only once. The sequence came from a woman aged 50 to 60 with acute or convalescent COVID-19. Sequenced sample: peripheral blood. J is TRBJ1-6 and V is TRBV2; 7 bases are a match to TRBD1. Written as DNA, the CDR3 is TGTGCCAGCAGTGGCGGCGGGACAGATTCATTACCCCTCCACTTT. Translation gives CASSGGGTDSLPLHF.